The present TCR beta chain was sequenced within a study of blood T cell repertoires in COVID-19. For the study at large: There were acute and convalescent COVID-19 samples, and they came from the United States, Italy and Spain.

A word on this clone: This same CDR3 is encoded by further DNA sequences in the sample.

The method was immunoSEQ multiplex PCR; TCRdb's version includes in-frame clones alone and lacks a portion of them. Among about 330,000 clones, under 90% were seen once, and the ten largest hold 10%. All enrollees were roughly 18 to 89 years old and from 20 to 30 US areas. CDR3 length: 13 amino acids. V lost 4 bases, J lost 1 base, and 7 bases lay in between. Germline CDR1 is ENHRY and CDR2 is SYGVKD. The chain employs TRBV10-3 and TRBJ1-1, with a possible D match to TRBD1 (6 bases). This TCR was recovered from a woman aged 18-29 years who had recovered from COVID-19. Specimen: PBMCs or T cells enriched from blood (not recorded which). CDR3 sequence: CAISGTENTEAFF. The DNA of the CDR3 is TGTGCCATCAGTGGGACAGAGAACACTGAAGCTTTCTTT.